This TCR beta chain is from a study of shared clonotypes between healthy human individuals. As for the study in general: CD4 naive and CD4 memory each took three plates per donor, while CD8 naive took two and CD8 memory one.

Profiling relied on immunoSEQ multiplex PCR, and the TCRdb table lists in-frame clones only, not all of them. The sample records about 360,000 clones, 73% being singletons. Every donor, a Caucasian adult, lived in Nashville, Tennessee. The CDR3 length is 14 residues. Per the germline V gene, CDR1 is MNHNS and CDR2 is SASEGT. Sequencing was done on a sample of memory CD4+ T cells sorted from blood. Noted subset: CD45RA-negative fraction. This chain connects TRBV6-1 to TRBJ2-5; 11 bases align to TRBD2. The assigned J gene may be wrong: the sequence end matches TRBJ2-7 better. The receptor was derived from a young man in good health. CDR3 DNA: TGTGCCAGCAGGACTAGCGGGATTGCCTACGAGCAGTACTTC. Amino acids: CASRTSGIAYEQYF.